The rows below give T cell receptor beta chains drawn from one sample of a study of cytomegalovirus exposure and HLA in healthy donors. Some clones are missing from TCRdb's copy, which holds only in-frame ones; the method was immunoSEQ multiplex PCR. Of some 180,000 clones listed, around 80% are singletons. The source material was PBMCs. Source of these receptors: a woman between 18 and 29 years old in good health and CMV-seronegative. Both conserved end residues are part of each CDR3. Where a row states a size, it is once, few, many or the class of an expanded clone; other rows omit it.

J gene: TRBJ2-3; clone size: NA; V gene: TRBV7-8; CDR3 protein: CASSLVAGGRNTQYF
J gene: TRBJ1-2; clone size: NA; V gene: TRBV5-1; CDR3 protein: CASSLTSGSYGYTF
J gene: TRBJ2-2; clone size: once; V gene: TRBV7-2; CDR3 protein: CASSFKAGVSGELFF
J gene: NA; clone size: NA; V gene: TRBV27; CDR3 protein: CASSFGDQGSEQYF
J gene: TRBJ2-7; clone size: NA; V gene: TRBV28; CDR3 protein: CASSQATLIYEQYF
J gene: TRBJ2-3; clone size: few; V gene: TRBV28; CDR3 protein: CASRVAAGATDTQYF
J gene: TRBJ1-1; clone size: NA; V gene: TRBV18; CDR3 protein: CASSPSSGVMNTEAFF
J gene: TRBJ2-5; clone size: once; V gene: TRBV27; CDR3 protein: CASNSGWEQYF
J gene: TRBJ1-1; clone size: once; V gene: TRBV5-6; CDR3 protein: CASSFRAGNTEAFF
J gene: TRBJ1-1; clone size: NA; V gene: TRBV7-9; CDR3 protein: CASSGPTGYATEAFF
J gene: TRBJ1-2; clone size: NA; V gene: TRBV7-2; CDR3 protein: CASSPADYGYTF
J gene: TRBJ2-5; clone size: NA; V gene: TRBV7-9; CDR3 protein: CASSSREKGEETQYF
J gene: TRBJ2-1; clone size: NA; V gene: TRBV7-2; CDR3 protein: CASSLISVRESYNEQFF
J gene: TRBJ2-7; clone size: NA; V gene: TRBV15; CDR3 protein: CATGSGRAPYEQYF
J gene: TRBJ2-1; clone size: NA; V gene: TRBV19; CDR3 protein: CASRTGLAGGPQFF
J gene: TRBJ1-1; clone size: NA; V gene: TRBV27; CDR3 protein: CASSFRGGGTEAFF
J gene: TRBJ2-7; clone size: NA; V gene: TRBV28; CDR3 protein: CASTPLAGGSTSSYEQYF
J gene: TRBJ2-1; clone size: NA; V gene: TRBV9; CDR3 protein: CASSASGTGVRDEQFF
J gene: TRBJ1-1; clone size: few; V gene: TRBV5-1; CDR3 protein: CASSTGQGKMNTEAFF
J gene: TRBJ1-5; clone size: NA; V gene: TRBV12-2; CDR3 protein: CASRSGTGGSGASNQPQHF
J gene: TRBJ1-1; clone size: few; V gene: TRBV30; CDR3 protein: CAWSVSGMNTEAFF
J gene: TRBJ2-5; clone size: NA; V gene: TRBV2; CDR3 protein: CATEKFPGTSGGRSVWETQYF
J gene: TRBJ1-2; clone size: NA; V gene: TRBV7-9; CDR3 protein: CASSYGQGSGYTF
J gene: TRBJ2-3; clone size: NA; V gene: TRBV10-1; CDR3 protein: CASSGALAEGDTQYF
J gene: TRBJ2-1; clone size: NA; V gene: TRBV11-2; CDR3 protein: CASSTRAGDSYNEQFF
J gene: TRBJ1-6; clone size: NA; V gene: TRBV2; CDR3 protein: CASRTWTGGLYNSPLHF
J gene: TRBJ2-4; clone size: once; V gene: TRBV19; CDR3 protein: CASRDRELAKNIQYF
J gene: TRBJ2-1; clone size: few; V gene: TRBV7-9; CDR3 protein: CASSPRLGTKVEQFF
J gene: TRBJ2-1; clone size: NA; V gene: TRBV15; CDR3 protein: CATSRAGLAGFNEQFF
J gene: TRBJ2-7; clone size: NA; V gene: TRBV11-2; CDR3 protein: CASSWDTIEQYF
J gene: TRBJ2-7; clone size: NA; V gene: TRBV27; CDR3 protein: CASSSDRRRHEQYF
J gene: TRBJ1-2; clone size: NA; V gene: TRBV19; CDR3 protein: CASSRGPSWSGYTF
J gene: TRBJ2-1; clone size: few; V gene: TRBV29-1; CDR3 protein: CSVVNWSGRDNEQFF
J gene: TRBJ2-7; clone size: NA; V gene: TRBV6-5; CDR3 protein: CASSYSKRRVGSEQYF
J gene: TRBJ2-1; clone size: NA; V gene: TRBV2; CDR3 protein: CARLAGERVNEQFF
J gene: TRBJ2-1; clone size: NA; V gene: TRBV29-1; CDR3 protein: CSVLPGTSGSNSFF
J gene: TRBJ1-1; clone size: NA; V gene: TRBV19; CDR3 protein: CASSSAGTGNTEAFF
J gene: TRBJ2-5; clone size: NA; V gene: TRBV27; CDR3 protein: CASSLVGEVETQYF
J gene: TRBJ2-3; clone size: few; V gene: TRBV2; CDR3 protein: CASSALLAGGLYTDTQYF
J gene: TRBJ1-2; clone size: NA; V gene: TRBV5-1; CDR3 protein: CASSTRQGLNYGYTF
J gene: TRBJ2-5; clone size: once; V gene: TRBV9; CDR3 protein: CASSRFSGTGLLETQYF
J gene: TRBJ2-1; clone size: once; V gene: TRBV4-2; CDR3 protein: CASSQEVGSLLGYNEQFF
J gene: TRBJ1-1; clone size: NA; V gene: TRBV11-2; CDR3 protein: CASSPGAENTEAFF
J gene: TRBJ1-4; clone size: NA; V gene: TRBV28; CDR3 protein: CASTPPIGQGQEEKLFF
J gene: TRBJ1-1; clone size: NA; V gene: TRBV14; CDR3 protein: CASSQDVGGITEAFF
J gene: TRBJ1-3; clone size: NA; V gene: TRBV27; CDR3 protein: CASSSRGSGNTIYF
J gene: TRBJ2-1; clone size: NA; V gene: TRBV6-5; CDR3 protein: CASSKSQGDVVLFF
J gene: TRBJ1-4; clone size: NA; V gene: TRBV9; CDR3 protein: CASSPTGQGAPNEKLFF
J gene: TRBJ2-5; clone size: once; V gene: TRBV28; CDR3 protein: CASSFGRGRETQYF